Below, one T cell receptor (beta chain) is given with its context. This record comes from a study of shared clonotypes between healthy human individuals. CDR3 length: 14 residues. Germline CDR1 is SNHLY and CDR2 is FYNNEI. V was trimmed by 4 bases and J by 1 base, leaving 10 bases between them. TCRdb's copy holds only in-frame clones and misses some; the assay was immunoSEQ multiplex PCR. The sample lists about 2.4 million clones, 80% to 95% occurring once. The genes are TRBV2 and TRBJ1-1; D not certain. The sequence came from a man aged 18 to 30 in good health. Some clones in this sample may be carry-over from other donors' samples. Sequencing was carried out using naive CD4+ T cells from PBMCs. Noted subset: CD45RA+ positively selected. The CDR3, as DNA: TGTGCCAGCAGTGGGGTAAACAGGAACACTGAAGCTTTCTTT. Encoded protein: CASSGVNRNTEAFF.